One and the same sample provided the 32 T cell receptor beta chains below, sequenced in a study of blood T cell repertoires in COVID-19. The table came from immunoSEQ multiplex PCR; TCRdb's copy has only in-frame clones and leaves some out. The sample includes some 170,000 clones, about 92% of them seen just once. Sequencing was carried out using peripheral blood. All receptors derive from a woman aged 60-70 years with COVID-19, enrolled during active disease.

The rearrangement links TRBV7-2 to TRBJ1-6; TRBD1 might be the D (5 bases). The V end was cut by 1 base, the J end by 6 bases, with 13 bases between. This CDR3 is 16 amino acids long. Germline assignment: CDR1 SGHTA and CDR2 FQGNSA. Here the CDR3 DNA reads TGTGCCAGCAGCTTAGACCCGGGGGGTTCTAATTCACCCCTCCACTTT. It yields the protein CASSLDPGGSNSPLHF.

V is TRBV15 and J is TRBJ2-7; 11 nucleotides align to TRBD1. The V and J ends lost 3 bases and 2 bases, in that order; junction bases with no gene match: 0. The length of the CDR3 is 14 residues. Germline CDR1 LNHNV, CDR2 YYDKDF (reference sequence). Here the CDR3 DNA reads TGTGCCACCAGCAGGGACAGGGGGCCCTACGAGCAGTACTTC. This gives the protein CATSRDRGPYEQYF.

The rearrangement uses TRBV7-9 and TRBJ2-7, with 8 bases lining up with TRBD2. From germline, CDR1 is SEHNR and CDR2 FQNEAQ (reference sequence). This CDR3 spans 15 amino acids. The V and J ends lost 1 base and 6 bases, in that order; junction bases with no gene match: 8. The CDR3 sequence is CASSLEGLAGSEQYF. The CDR3 DNA reads TGTGCCAGCAGCTTAGAAGGCTTAGCGGGGAGCGAGCAGTACTTC.

The gene calls are TRBV6-6 and TRBJ2-2; a weak D match, TRBD2 (6 bases). The CDR3 is 15 amino acids. Germline CDR1 reads MNHNY; CDR2 reads SVGAGI (reference sequence). V was pared by 5 bases and J by 5 bases, with 15 bases between. The CDR3 nucleotides are TGTGCCAGCAGTAATTTCAGGGAGGTAACCGGGGAGCTGTTTTTT. Protein: CASSNFREVTGELFF.

CDR3 amino acids: CAISEWGLDTEAFF. DNA of the CDR3: TGTGCCATCAGTGAATGGGGGCTAGACACTGAAGCTTTCTTT. The rearrangement joins TRBV10-3 to TRBJ1-1; a possible D gene is TRBD1 (6 bases). The V gene lost 3 bases and the J gene lost 3 bases, with 11 bases spanning the gap. The CDR3 extends over 14 amino acids. Germline V gives CDR1 ENHRY, CDR2 SYGVKD.

The V gene is TRBV7-2, the J gene TRBJ1-1; 7 positions match TRBD1. The CDR3 has 14 residues. Germline V lookup: CDR1 SGHTA, CDR2 FQGNSA. Unmatched junction bases numbered 6, after V lost 1 base and J lost 7 bases. CDR3 bases: TGTGCCAGCAGCTTAGTAGGCGGGGACAGTGAAGCTTTCTTT. Translated, it gives CASSLVGGDSEAFF.

This clone has a single count. The chain joins TRBV7-2 to TRBJ2-2; D might be TRBD1 (5 bases). The germline V gene has CDR1 SGHTA and CDR2 FQGNSA. The CDR3 length is 17 residues. Trimming pared 3 bases from V and 0 bases from J, leaving 14 bases between. The CDR3: CASSFPRQTPNTGELFF. The CDR3 DNA is TGTGCCAGCAGCTTTCCCCGACAGACTCCGAACACCGGGGAGCTGTTTTTT.

This clone is a singleton in its sample. The rearrangement links TRBV6-5 to TRBJ2-7; possibly TRBD2 for D (7 bases). The germline V gene has CDR1 MNHEY and CDR2 SVGAGI. The CDR3 is 15 residues long. The V end was cut by 6 bases, the J end by 0 bases, with 15 bases between. The DNA for the CDR3 is TGTGCCAGCAGGAAAAAGGGGGAGGGCTCCTACGAGCAGTACTTC. This sequence encodes CASRKKGEGSYEQYF.

The chain links TRBV5-6 to TRBJ1-2; TRBD1 matches 7 bases. From germline, CDR1 is SGHDT and CDR2 YYEEEE. The CDR3 extends over 19 amino acids. Trimming removed 4 bases from V and 4 bases from J; junction bases left unmatched: 22. This chain's CDR3 is CASSRNRGKTGRLLYGYTF. The CDR3 DNA sequence: TGTGCCAGCAGCCGCAACCGGGGCAAGACAGGGAGGCTGCTCTATGGCTACACCTTC.

Comments on this clone: Other nucleotide sequences from this sample produce the same CDR3. This rearrangement joins TRBV3-1 (or the pseudogene TRBV3-2) to TRBJ1-2; 7 nucleotides match TRBD1. J was trimmed by 4 bases and V by 1 base; bases with no gene match: 3. CDR1 and CDR2 from the germline V gene are LGHDT and YNNKEL (reference sequence). CDR3 length: 14 residues. The CDR3 DNA sequence: TGTGCCAGCAGCCAAGGACAGGGCCCCTATGGCTACACCTTC. This translates into CASSQGQGPYGYTF.

The table lists this clone with a count of one. V gene TRBV7-2 combines with J gene TRBJ1-2, with D perhaps TRBD1 (5 bases). This CDR3 spans 15 amino acids. Germline-derived CDR1 and CDR2 are SGHTA and FQGNSA. V lost 4 bases, J lost 8 bases, and 20 bases lay in between. The CDR3 DNA reads TGTGCCAGCAGCTCTGGCACAGGTCAATCCTGGGGCTACACCTTC. Encoded protein: CASSSGTGQSWGYTF. The variable domain in full, completed from reference TRBV7-2 and TRBJ1-2, reads GAGVSQSPSNKVTEKGKDVELRCDPISGHTALYWYRQSLGQGLEFLIYFQGNSAPDKSGLPSDRFSAERTGGSVSTLTIQRTQQEDSAVYLCASSSGTGQSWGYTFGSGTRLTVV.

V gene TRBV6-2 or TRBV6-3 combines with J gene TRBJ1-4; perhaps TRBD1 as D (5 bases). Germline lookup yields CDR1 MNHEY and CDR2 SVGEGT. Trimming took 4 bases from V and 11 from J, leaving 23 bases between them. The CDR3 has 16 residues. The CDR3 region has the DNA TGTGCCAGCAGTTCGGGCCTAGGGGCAGGGCCGTCGAAACTGTTTTTT. This encodes CASSSGLGAGPSKLFF.

The count of this clone is one. The chain uses TRBV5-1 and TRBJ2-7; D might be TRBD2 (7 bases). The length of the CDR3 is 14 residues. V lost 7 bases and J lost 2, with 16 bases in between. Germline V gives CDR1 SGHRS, CDR2 YFSETQ. The CDR3 reads CASGLEGGTYEQYF. The DNA of the CDR3 is TGCGCCAGCGGACTAGAAGGGGGAACCTACGAGCAGTACTTC.

The chain carries TRBV4-3 and TRBJ1-2, with TRBD1 as a possible D gene (5 bases). The CDR3 extends over 14 amino acids. V lost 0 bases, J lost 8 bases, and 13 bases lay in between. Germline CDR1 reads LGHNA; CDR2 reads YSLEER. Written as DNA, the CDR3 is TGCGCCAGCAGCCAAGATCGGGGGATATACGGCTACACCTTC. Protein: CASSQDRGIYGYTF.

The chain employs TRBV3-1 (or the pseudogene TRBV3-2) and TRBJ2-7; TRBD1 aligns across 7 bases. The CDR3 covers 15 residues. CDR1 and CDR2 from the germline V gene are LGHDT and YNNKEL (reference sequence). V was clipped by 1 base and J by 3 bases; unmatched bases: 6. The CDR3 region is CASSQGRQGFYEQYF. Written as DNA, the CDR3 is TGTGCCAGCAGCCAAGGCCGACAGGGATTCTACGAGCAGTACTTC.

CDR3 region: CASRSDSNTGELFF. The CDR3 DNA reads TGTGCCAGCAGATCAGACAGCAACACCGGGGAGCTGTTTTTT. This chain links TRBV5-4 with TRBJ2-2, with D possibly matching TRBD1 (5 bases). The CDR3 is 14 amino acids. Germline-derived CDR1 and CDR2 are SGHNT and YYREEE (reference sequence). Trimming took off 5 bases at V and 2 bases at J, with 10 bases between the two ends.

The chain is built from TRBV2 and TRBJ1-2; D not certain. The V and J ends lost 2 bases and 4 bases respectively, with 2 bases between them. In germline, CDR1 is SNHLY, CDR2 FYNNEI. The length of the CDR3 is 11 residues. The chain's CDR3 is CASSELYGYTF. The DNA for the CDR3 is TGTGCCAGCAGTGAACTCTATGGCTACACCTTC.

The V call is TRBV11-2, the J call TRBJ2-7, with D possibly TRBD2 on 6 matching bases. This CDR3 is built from 12 residues. Germline V gene lookup returns CDR1 SGHAT and CDR2 FQNNGV. Trimming left V 3 bases short and J 5 bases short, with 8 bases between. The CDR3 is CASSFGGDEQYF. The DNA of the CDR3 is TGTGCCAGCAGCTTCGGCGGGGACGAGCAGTACTTC.

This clone was detected only once. V usage is TRBV30 and J usage is TRBJ1-1; perhaps TRBD1 as D (5 bases). Trimming stripped 2 bases from V and 5 bases from J, with 15 bases between. Germline CDR1 and CDR2: GTSNPN and SVGIG (reference sequence). The CDR3 is made up of 14 amino acids. CDR3 DNA sequence: TGTGCCTGGAGTCTACGGGGGAGGAGGACTGAAGCTTTCTTT. Residues: CAWSLRGRRTEAFF.

V is TRBV7-8 and J is TRBJ1-2; 7 bases align to TRBD1. V lost 4 bases to trimming and J lost 5 bases; unmatched junction nucleotides: 16. Per the germline V gene, CDR1 is SGHVS and CDR2 is FQNEAQ. This CDR3 spans 17 amino acids. In nucleotides, the CDR3 is TGTGCCAGCAGCTCGCGGACAGGACGCGAGAGGGAATATGGCTACACCTTC. Translated, it gives CASSSRTGREREYGYTF.

The chain employs TRBV12-2 and TRBJ1-5. TRBV12-2 is marked as a pseudogene. The CDR3 has 17 amino acids. The CDR3: CASRLPGTEDSNQPQHF. The CDR3 DNA is TGTGCAAGTCGCTTACCCGGGACTGAGGATAGCAATCAGCCCCAGCATTTT.

A few counts support this clone. This chain joins TRBV5-1 and TRBJ1-2, with D hard to call. The CDR3 spans 13 residues. Trimming left V 4 bases short and J 3 bases short, with 10 bases between. Germline-derived CDR1 and CDR2 are SGHRS and YFSETQ. The CDR3 here is CASSSGRDYGYTF. The CDR3 nucleotides read TGCGCCAGCAGCAGTGGGCGTGACTATGGCTACACCTTC.

This chain uses TRBV9 with TRBJ1-6, with 7 bases aligning to TRBD1. The J segment lost 0 bases and the V segment lost 3 bases, leaving 3 bases of the junction unmatched. Germline CDR1 and CDR2: SGDLS and YYNGEE. The CDR3 runs to 16 residues. CDR3 region: CASSGQGASYNSPLHF. As DNA, the CDR3 is TGTGCCAGCAGCGGACAGGGTGCCTCCTATAATTCACCCCTCCACTTT.

The chain links TRBV19 to TRBJ1-4; D perhaps matches TRBD1 (6 bases). The CDR3 has 15 amino acids. Trimming shortened V by 3 bases and J by 3 bases, and 11 bases separated the two germline ends. Germline V lookup: CDR1 LNHDA, CDR2 SQIVND (reference sequence). CDR3 in DNA: TGTGCCAGTAGTATGGCCACAGGGTCTAATGAAAAACTGTTTTTT. Its translation is CASSMATGSNEKLFF.

V usage is TRBV6-6 and J usage is TRBJ2-2; 7 positions match TRBD1. This CDR3 spans 15 amino acids. J lost 0 bases, V lost 6 bases, and 4 bases had no gene match. Germline values: CDR1 MNHNY, CDR2 SVGAGI (reference sequence). CDR3: CASRRDRANTGELFF. Written as DNA, the CDR3 is TGTGCCAGCAGACGCGACAGGGCGAACACCGGGGAGCTGTTTTTT.

The V gene is TRBV29-1, the J gene TRBJ1-2, with 9 positions matching TRBD1. The germline V gene has CDR1 SQVTM and CDR2 ANQGSEA. The CDR3 spans 13 residues. The J segment lost 4 bases and the V segment lost 6 bases, leaving 6 bases of the junction unmatched. CDR3 region: CSVGQGISYGYTF. CDR3 DNA sequence: TGCAGCGTAGGACAGGGGATTTCCTATGGCTACACCTTC. Full variable domain (missing parts from reference TRBV29-1 and TRBJ1-2): SAVISQKPSRDICQRGTSLTIQCQVDSQVTMMFWYRQQPGQSLTLIATANQGSEATYESGFVIDKFPISRPNLTFSTLTVSNMSPEDSSIYLCSVGQGISYGYTFGSGTRLTVV.

The V call is TRBV30, the J call TRBJ2-7; TRBD1 is a possible D gene (6 bases). The CDR3 length is 13 residues. V gave up 0 bases and J gave up 2 bases, with 8 bases separating them. Per germline, CDR1 GTSNPN and CDR2 SVGIG (reference sequence). The CDR3 loop reads CAWSVQGPYEQYF. DNA for the CDR3: TGTGCCTGGAGTGTCCAGGGGCCCTACGAGCAGTACTTC.

The rearrangement uses TRBV5-4 and TRBJ1-2; perhaps TRBD1 as D (6 bases). This CDR3 has 14 amino acids. Trimming shortened V by 2 bases and J by 5 bases, and 13 bases separated the two germline ends. Germline lookup yields CDR1 SGHNT and CDR2 YYREEE (reference sequence). The CDR3: CASSFRGAGYGYTF. Written as DNA, the CDR3 is TGTGCCAGCAGCTTTCGGGGGGCTGGGTATGGCTACACCTTC.

The sample holds one count of this clone. CDR3 sequence reads: CASSTPTGVGTEAFF. The CDR3 DNA is TGTGCCAGCAGCACCCCGACAGGGGTCGGCACTGAAGCTTTCTTT. J is TRBJ1-1 and V is TRBV9; 8 bases fit TRBD1. Trimming removed 4 bases from V and 4 bases from J; junction bases left unmatched: 9. The CDR3 consists of 15 residues. Germline CDR1 SGDLS, CDR2 YYNGEE.

The chain joins TRBV4-2 to TRBJ2-2; TRBD2 aligns across 15 bases. CDR3 length: 17 residues. The ends lost 5 bases at V and 8 bases at J; junction bases unmatched: 9. Germline V gene sequence: CDR1 LGHNA, CDR2 YNFKEQ. In nucleotides, the CDR3 is TGTGCCAGCAGCGGGGGACTAGCGGGGGGCCTAGCTGGGGAGCTGTTTTTT. This translates into CASSGGLAGGLAGELFF.

The chain links TRBV19 to TRBJ2-1, with 12 bases identical to TRBD2. V dropped 4 bases and J dropped 12; count of bases not matched to a gene: 13. The CDR3 is made up of 16 amino acids. CDR1 and CDR2 (germline): LNHDA, SQIVND (reference sequence). In DNA form, the CDR3 reads TGTGCCAGTAGTAAAGCCGGGCTAGCGGGGGGGCCGCGGCAGTTCTTC. This codes for CASSKAGLAGGPRQFF.

The CDR3 bases are TGTGCCAGCAGCTTAACGGGAGGACTAGTTCAAGAGACCCAGTACTTC. Amino acid sequence: CASSLTGGLVQETQYF. The rearrangement uses TRBV7-3 and TRBJ2-5; 7 nucleotides line up with TRBD2. CDR3 length: 16 amino acids. The V gene's germline CDR1 is SGHTA and CDR2 FQGTGA. V shed 0 bases, J shed 2 bases, and the junction held 6 bases outside the gene matches.